This TCR beta chain was identified during a study of cytomegalovirus exposure and HLA in healthy donors. Across the study: An earlier analysis identified 100 million to 130 million unique TCR beta sequences in approximately 170 million T cells. The study, taken as a whole, reports: It was reported that the classifier diagnosed cytomegalovirus status with high specificity and sensitivity in both the original and validation cohorts. The listing of 150 or so TCR beta chains classed them as cytomegalovirus-associated.

The PCR ran on 60 Vbeta and 13 Jbeta primers. TCRdb's table, derived via immunoSEQ multiplex PCR, lists solely in-frame clones and lacks some. The top ten clones hold roughly 15% of a sample with almost 70,000 clones, roughly 65% of them seen once. The CDR3 length is 14 residues. The V gene lost 3 bases and the J gene lost 2 bases, with 11 bases spanning the gap. CDR1 and CDR2 (germline): SGHDT, YYEEEE. Note on this clone: Its antigen is not identified.

The receptor was derived from a male donor in good health and CMV-seropositive. The chain employs TRBV5-6 and TRBJ1-2; tentatively, D is TRBD1 (5 bases). Sequencing input: PBMCs. CDR3 nucleotides: TGTGCCAGCAGCTCTAATGGGGGGAACTATGGCTACACCTTC. This translates into CASSSNGGNYGYTF.